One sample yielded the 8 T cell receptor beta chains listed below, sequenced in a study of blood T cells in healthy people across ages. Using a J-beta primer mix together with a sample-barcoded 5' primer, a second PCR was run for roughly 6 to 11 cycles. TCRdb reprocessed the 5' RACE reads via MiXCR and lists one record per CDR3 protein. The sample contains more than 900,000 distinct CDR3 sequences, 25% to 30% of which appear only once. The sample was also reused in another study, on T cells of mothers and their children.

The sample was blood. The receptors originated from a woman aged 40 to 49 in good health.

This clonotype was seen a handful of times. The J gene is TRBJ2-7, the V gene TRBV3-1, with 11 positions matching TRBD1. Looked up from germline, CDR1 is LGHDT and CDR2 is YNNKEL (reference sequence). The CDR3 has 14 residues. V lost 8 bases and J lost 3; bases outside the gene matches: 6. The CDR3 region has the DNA TGTGCCAGCGGTGCGGGACAGGGGGTCTACGAGCAGTACTTC. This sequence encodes CASGAGQGVYEQYF.

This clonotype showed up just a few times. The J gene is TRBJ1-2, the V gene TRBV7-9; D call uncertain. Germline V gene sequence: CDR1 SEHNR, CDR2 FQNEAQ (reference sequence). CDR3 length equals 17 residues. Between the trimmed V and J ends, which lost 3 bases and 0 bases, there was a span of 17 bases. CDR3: CASSLLLRDGTNYGYTF. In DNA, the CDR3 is TGTGCCAGCAGCTTGCTGCTTCGCGACGGAACTAACTATGGCTACACCTTC.

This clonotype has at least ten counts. CDR3 DNA sequence: TGTGCCAGCAGTTCATATGCCAGTCGGGCCTACAATGAGCAGTTCTTC. This gives the protein CASSSYASRAYNEQFF. The chain recombines TRBV12-3 or TRBV12-4 with TRBJ2-1; no clear D gene. V lost 4 bases and J 2 bases, leaving 15 bases between the germline ends. This CDR3 contains 16 residues.

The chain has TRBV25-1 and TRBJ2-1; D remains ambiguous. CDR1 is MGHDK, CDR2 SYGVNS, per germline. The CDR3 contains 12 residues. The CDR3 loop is CVSSERQAEQFF. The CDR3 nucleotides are TGTGTCAGTAGTGAACGGCAGGCCGAGCAGTTCTTC.

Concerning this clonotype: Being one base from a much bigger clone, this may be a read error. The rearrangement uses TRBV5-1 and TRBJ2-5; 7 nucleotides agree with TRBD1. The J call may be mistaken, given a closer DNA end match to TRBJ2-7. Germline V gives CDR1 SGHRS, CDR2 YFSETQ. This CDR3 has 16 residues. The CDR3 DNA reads TGCGCCAGCAGCTCAACCGGACAGGATGGATGGGACGAGCAGTACTTC. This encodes CASSSTGQDGWDEQYF.

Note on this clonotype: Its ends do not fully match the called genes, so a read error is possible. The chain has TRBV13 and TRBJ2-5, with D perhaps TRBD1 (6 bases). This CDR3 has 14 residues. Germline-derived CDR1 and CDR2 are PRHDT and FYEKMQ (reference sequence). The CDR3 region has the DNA TGTGCCAGCAGGAAAACAGGGACGAAAGAGGCCCAGTACTTC. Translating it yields CASRKTGTKEAQYF.

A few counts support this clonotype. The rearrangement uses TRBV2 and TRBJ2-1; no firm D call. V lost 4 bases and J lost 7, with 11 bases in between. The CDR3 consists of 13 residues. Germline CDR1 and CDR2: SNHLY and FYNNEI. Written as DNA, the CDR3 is TGTGCCAGCAGTGCTGCGTGGGGTAATGAGCAGTTCTTC. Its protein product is CASSAAWGNEQFF.

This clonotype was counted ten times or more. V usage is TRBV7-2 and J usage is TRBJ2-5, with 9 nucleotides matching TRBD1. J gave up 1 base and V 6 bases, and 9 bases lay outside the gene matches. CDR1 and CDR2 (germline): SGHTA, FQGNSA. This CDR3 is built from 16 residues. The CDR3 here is CASSFRTGAGQETQYF. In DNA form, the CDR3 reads TGTGCCAGCAGTTTTAGGACAGGGGCAGGCCAAGAGACCCAGTACTTC. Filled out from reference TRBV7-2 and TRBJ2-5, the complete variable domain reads GAGVSQSPSNKVTEKGKDVELRCDPISGHTALYWYRQSLGQGLEFLIYFQGNSAPDKSGLPSDRFSAERTGGSVSTLTIQRTQQEDSAVYLCASSFRTGAGQETQYFGPGTRLLVL.